This is a list of T cell receptor beta chains from one sample in a study of blood T cells in healthy people across ages. Using its own MiXCR run on the 5' RACE reads, TCRdb lists one record per CDR3 protein. The sample has some 1.6 million distinct CDR3 sequences; 30% to 35% are singletons. The sample was blood. These TCRs come from a woman aged 25 to 45 in good health. The CDR3 runs from the conserved cysteine through the conserved F or W. A D gene is named only where the DNA matches it firmly. Not every row has a clone size; where given, it reads once, few, many or a size class.

TRBJ2-7,NA,TRBD1,TRBV29-1,CSVEGQGLSYEQYF,TGCAGCGTTGAAGGACAGGGGTTGTCCTACGAGCAGTACTTC
TRBJ2-7,once,TRBD1,TRBV6-6,CASSQRTGFEQYF,TGTGCCAGCAGTCAAAGGACAGGGTTCGAGCAGTACTTC
TRBJ2-3,many,TRBD2,TRBV20-1,CSAPMAGGTDTQYF,TGCAGTGCTCCTATGGCGGGAGGGACAGATACGCAGTATTTT
TRBJ2-1,NA,TRBD2,TRBV7-6,CAGSATSGRAPEQFF,TGTGCCGGCAGCGCGACTAGCGGGAGGGCCCCTGAGCAGTTCTTC
TRBJ2-7,NA,NA,TRBV5-1,CASSFGIGQYYKQYF,TGCGCCAGCAGCTTTGGTATAGGACAGTACTACAAGCAGTACTTC
TRBJ1-1,NA,NA,TRBV14,CASSQGNWAEAFF,TGTGCCAGCAGCCAGGGCAACTGGGCTGAAGCTTTCTTT
TRBJ1-1,NA,NA,TRBV29-1,CSVEVGVGTEAFF,TGCAGCGTTGAAGTCGGGGTAGGGACTGAAGCTTTCTTT
TRBJ1-1,few,NA,TRBV4-1,CASIQHHAISGTEAFF,TGCGCCAGCATCCAACACCACGCAATAAGTGGGACTGAAGCTTTCTTT
TRBJ2-1,NA,NA,TRBV20-1,CSAQGGPSDNEQFF,TGCAGTGCTCAGGGGGGACCGTCCGACAATGAGCAGTTCTTC
TRBJ2-5,NA,TRBD2,TRBV2,CASSERGGWETQYF,TGTGCCAGCAGTGAGCGGGGGGGCTGGGAGACCCAGTACTTC
TRBJ1-2,once,NA,TRBV6-5,CASSSRRGFYGYTF,TGTGCCAGCAGTTCCAGAAGAGGGTTCTATGGCTACACCTTC
TRBJ2-1,few,TRBD2,TRBV3-1,CASSQDAGTSAYNEQFF,TGTGCCAGCAGCCAAGACGCCGGGACTAGTGCCTACAATGAGCAGTTCTTC
TRBJ2-7,few,NA,TRBV4-1,CASSQDQTGGRYEQYF,TGCGCCAGCAGCCAAGATCAAACAGGCGGTCGCTACGAGCAGTACTTC
TRBJ2-7,few,NA,TRBV20-1,CSAKQSSYEQYF,TGCAGTGCTAAACAAAGCTCCTACGAGCAGTACTTC
TRBJ2-7,NA,TRBD2,TRBV7-2,CASSRNSGGANEQYF,TGTGCCAGCAGCCGAAATAGCGGGGGGGCCAACGAGCAGTACTTC
TRBJ2-1,NA,TRBD1,TRBV6-1,CASSEGTGVLEQFF,TGTGCCAGCAGCGAAGGGACAGGGGTTTTGGAGCAGTTCTTC
TRBJ2-7,NA,TRBD1,TRBV5-4,CASSPRVAGGLSYEQYF,TGTGCCAGCAGCCCCAGGGTAGCAGGGGGCCTAAGCTACGAGCAGTACTTC
TRBJ2-1,NA,TRBD2,TRBV27,CASKGLAGAYNEQFF,TGTGCCAGCAAAGGGCTAGCGGGAGCCTACAATGAGCAGTTCTTC
TRBJ2-7,NA,NA,TRBV5-6,CASSLWGADGEQYF,TGTGCCAGCAGCTTATGGGGGGCTGACGGGGAGCAGTACTTC
TRBJ2-3,NA,TRBD1,TRBV15,CATSLDRGTTDTQYF,TGTGCCACCAGCTTAGACAGGGGGACCACAGATACGCAGTATTTT
TRBJ2-3,NA,NA,TRBV20-1,CSASPFPVEGQYF,TGCAGTGCTAGTCCTTTTCCGGTTGAGGGGCAGTATTTT
TRBJ1-6,NA,TRBD1,TRBV27,CASSLTGVNSPLHF,TGTGCCAGCAGTTTAACAGGGGTAAATTCACCCCTCCACTTT
TRBJ1-1,few,TRBD1,TRBV7-9,CASSPGQGGVEAFF,TGTGCCAGCAGCCCCGGACAGGGGGGAGTTGAAGCTTTCTTT
TRBJ1-2,many,NA,TRBV12-3/TRBV12-4,CASRARGLVDGYTF,TGTGCCAGCAGGGCCAGGGGTCTCGTCGATGGCTACACCTTC
TRBJ1-2,many,TRBD1,TRBV4-2,CASSHSGQGTNYGYTF,TGTGCCAGCAGCCATTCCGGACAGGGAACTAACTATGGCTACACCTTC
TRBJ2-7,few,NA,TRBV7-6,CASSLRTGGGGVFSEQYF,TGTGCCAGCAGCTTAAGGACGGGTGGAGGGGGCGTGTTCTCCGAGCAGTACTTC
TRBJ2-7,NA,NA,TRBV4-1,CASSRGPGDHREQYF,TGCGCCAGCAGCCGGGGCCCAGGGGATCATCGGGAGCAGTACTTC
TRBJ2-3,few,TRBD2,TRBV6-2/TRBV6-3,CASSSYLAGALHTQYF,TGTGCCAGCAGTTCGTACCTAGCGGGGGCCCTCCATACGCAGTATTTT
TRBJ1-2,NA,NA,TRBV6-5,CASRYHRDYGYTF,TGTGCCAGCAGGTACCACAGGGATTATGGCTACACCTTC
TRBJ1-5,few,NA,TRBV5-1,CASSQTGGGTQPQHF,TGCGCCAGCAGCCAAACCGGGGGAGGGACTCAGCCCCAGCATTTT
TRBJ1-2,NA,NA,TRBV25-1,CASSQYNYGYTF,TGTGCCAGTTCACAGTATAACTATGGCTACACCTTC
TRBJ2-5,few,TRBD1,TRBV4-1,CASSQRAGTAQETQYF,TGCGCCAGCAGCCAAAGAGCCGGGACAGCCCAAGAGACCCAGTACTTC
TRBJ2-5,NA,NA,TRBV7-9,CASSGRDTSIRETQYF,TGTGCCAGCAGCGGGAGAGATACGAGTATTAGGGAGACCCAGTACTTC
TRBJ2-5,NA,TRBD2,TRBV4-2,CASSQELSPGLAGVLGTQYF,TGTGCCAGCAGCCAAGAACTGTCCCCGGGACTAGCGGGGGTCCTTGGGACCCAGTACTTC
TRBJ2-1,NA,NA,TRBV18,CASSPERGIPSYNEQFF,TGTGCCAGCTCACCCGAGAGGGGGATACCTTCCTACAATGAGCAGTTCTTC
TRBJ2-5,many,NA,TRBV20-1,CSAIDYQETQYF,TGCAGTGCTATCGACTACCAAGAGACCCAGTACTTC
TRBJ2-7,few,NA,TRBV27,CASSLGGEWSCEQYF,TGTGCCAGCAGTTTGGGGGGAGAGTGGTCCTGCGAGCAGTACTTC
TRBJ2-3,NA,TRBD2,TRBV6-2/TRBV6-3,CASGLACDTQYF,TGTGCCAGCGGACTAGCGTGCGATACGCAGTATTTT
TRBJ1-1,once,NA,TRBV19,CASSIFGGRPGTEAFF,TGTGCCAGTAGTATCTTTGGGGGGCGTCCGGGCACTGAAGCTTTCTTT
TRBJ1-2,few,TRBD1,TRBV7-3,CASSLYPTGYGYTF,TGTGCCAGCAGCCTCTACCCGACAGGGTACGGCTACACCTTC
TRBJ1-1,NA,TRBD1,TRBV9,CASSSEDRGNTEAFF,TGTGCCAGCAGCTCCGAAGACAGGGGGAACACTGAAGCTTTCTTT
TRBJ2-1,NA,NA,TRBV12-3/TRBV12-4,CASMEGGWYNEQFF,TGTGCCAGCATGGAGGGTGGTTGGTACAATGAGCAGTTCTTC
TRBJ2-1,few,NA,TRBV6-6,CASSYTGRDEQFF,TGTGCCAGCAGTTACACAGGGAGGGATGAGCAGTTCTTC
TRBJ2-1,few,NA,TRBV4-2,CASSQDTTSGGFF,TGTGCCAGCAGCCAAGATACGACATCAGGTGGGTTCTTC
TRBJ2-1,few,TRBD1,TRBV28,CASSSGQIQNNEQFF,TGTGCCAGCAGCTCGGGACAGATCCAGAACAATGAGCAGTTCTTC
TRBJ2-1,NA,TRBD2,TRBV28,CASSLRTSGSVAYNEQFF,TGTGCCAGCAGTCTCCGGACTAGCGGGAGTGTCGCCTACAATGAGCAGTTCTTC
TRBJ2-3,NA,TRBD2,TRBV5-1,CASSWYFRGGATDTQYF,TGCGCCAGCAGCTGGTATTTTCGCGGGGGGGCAACAGATACGCAGTATTTT
TRBJ1-1,few,TRBD1,TRBV5-1,CASSSAGTGEAFF,TGCGCCAGCAGCTCAGCGGGGACAGGGGAGGCTTTCTTT
TRBJ2-7,NA,NA,TRBV7-9,CASRQAPEQGPYEQYF,TGTGCCAGCAGGCAGGCCCCTGAACAGGGCCCCTACGAGCAGTACTTC
TRBJ2-1,NA,NA,TRBV20-1,CSASSGVFYNEQFF,TGCAGTGCTAGTTCGGGGGTATTCTACAATGAGCAGTTCTTC
TRBJ2-5,few,NA,TRBV25-1,CASSESHRQETQYF,TGTGCCAGCAGTGAATCTCACAGACAAGAGACCCAGTACTTC
TRBJ1-2,NA,TRBD1,TRBV2,CASSAQGARVYGYTF,TGTGCCAGCAGCGCACAGGGGGCGCGGGTCTATGGCTACACCTTC
TRBJ2-7,few,NA,TRBV13,CASSPISGVSSYEQYF,TGTGCCAGCAGCCCGATTTCGGGCGTAAGCTCCTACGAGCAGTACTTC
TRBJ2-7,NA,TRBD2,TRBV5-1,CASSGTRLAGTYEQYF,TGCGCCAGCAGCGGAACTAGACTAGCGGGGACCTACGAGCAGTACTTC
TRBJ1-4,NA,NA,TRBV5-1,CASSGTHEKLFF,TGCGCCAGCAGCGGGACGCATGAAAAACTGTTTTTT
TRBJ2-3,many,NA,TRBV7-9,CASSGGGRRFSTDTQYF,TGTGCCAGCAGCGGAGGTGGACGCAGGTTTAGCACAGATACGCAGTATTTT
TRBJ1-2,NA,NA,TRBV7-9,CASGTEGGHTF,TGTGCCAGCGGAACTGAGGGTGGCCACACCTTC